One sample yielded the 18 T cell receptor beta chains listed below, sequenced in a study of CD8 T cells in ankylosing spondylitis. TCRdb reprocessed the 5' RACE reads with MiXCR, giving one entry per CDR3 protein. The profile shows a few hundred thousand distinct CDR3 sequences, 20% to 25% of them singletons. Source material: blood, either unsorted or a sorted T cell fraction (not recorded which). The receptors shown here come from a male donor with ankylosing spondylitis or in good health (not recorded which).

This chain links TRBV7-9 with TRBJ2-3, with TRBD2 matching over 10 bases. Germline CDR1 reads SEHNR; CDR2 reads FQNEAQ (reference sequence). There are 17 residues in the CDR3. V dropped 2 bases and J dropped 1; count of bases not matched to a gene: 6. The CDR3 sequence is CASSLISGTSGTDTQYF. As DNA, the CDR3 is TGTGCCAGCAGCTTAATTTCTGGGACTAGCGGCACAGATACGCAGTATTTT.

This clonotype has a handful of counts. This chain joins TRBV3-1 and TRBJ1-1, with unresolved D. V was pared by 5 bases and J by 0 bases, with 13 bases between. The CDR3 is 15 amino acids. Germline lookup yields CDR1 LGHDT and CDR2 YNNKEL (reference sequence). As DNA, the CDR3 is TGTGCCAGCAGCACCTGGGGAGGAGTGAACACTGAAGCTTTCTTT. This translates into CASSTWGGVNTEAFF.

This clonotype was seen only a few times. The chain is built from TRBV7-9 and TRBJ2-7, with D perhaps matching TRBD1 or TRBD2 (6 bases each). V lost 4 bases and J 3 bases, leaving 16 bases between the germline ends. Germline V gene data show CDR1 as SEHNR and CDR2 as FQNEAQ (reference sequence). This CDR3 is 15 amino acids long. CDR3 bases: TGTGCCAGCAGCTCGGGGGACATCTCTTTCTACGAGCAGTACTTC. Its translation: CASSSGDISFYEQYF.

A few counts support this clonotype. The chain couples TRBV7-9 to TRBJ2-7; no definite D call. V lost 2 bases, J lost 7 bases, and 12 bases lay in between. The CDR3 is 13 amino acids. In germline, CDR1 is SEHNR, CDR2 FQNEAQ (reference sequence). CDR3 region: CASSLSLVPEQYF. DNA for the CDR3: TGTGCCAGCAGCTTATCTTTAGTCCCGGAGCAGTACTTC. Variable domain in full (rest from reference TRBV7-9 and TRBJ2-7): DTGVSQNPRHKITKRGQNVTFRCDPISEHNRLYWYRQTLGQGPEFLTYFQNEAQLEKSRLLSDRFSAERPKGSFSTLEIQRTEQGDSAMYLCASSLSLVPEQYFGPGTRLTVT.

This clonotype showed up just a few times. Germline is not matched at one junction end, which may reflect a read error. The genes are TRBV7-6 and TRBJ2-7, with 10 bases that match TRBD2. Germline V gene data show CDR1 as SGHVS and CDR2 as FNYEAQ. The CDR3 is made up of 15 amino acids. The CDR3: CASSLAGAASYEQYF. CDR3 DNA sequence: TGTGCCAGCAGCCTAGCGGGAGCGGCTAGTTACGAGCAGTACTTC.

In this sample, this clonotype turned up a few times. The chain combines TRBV7-9 with TRBJ2-3; TRBD2 matches 11 bases. Germline assignment: CDR1 SEHNR and CDR2 FQNEAQ (reference sequence). CDR3 size: 15 residues. With 5 bases clipped from V and 6 bases from J, the junction kept 7 bases outside the gene matches. CDR3 in DNA: TGTGCCAGCAGCACCCGGACTAGCGGGTCTGATACGCAGTATTTT. It codes for CASSTRTSGSDTQYF. Drawing the rest from reference TRBV7-9 and TRBJ2-3, the complete variable domain is DTGVSQNPRHKITKRGQNVTFRCDPISEHNRLYWYRQTLGQGPEFLTYFQNEAQLEKSRLLSDRFSAERPKGSFSTLEIQRTEQGDSAMYLCASSTRTSGSDTQYFGPGTRLTVL.

This clonotype was counted a few times. The CDR3: CASVSGTPPYEQYF. The DNA for the CDR3 is TGTGCCAGCGTCTCCGGGACACCCCCCTACGAGCAGTACTTC. The rearrangement links TRBV6-1 to TRBJ2-7, with D perhaps TRBD1 (6 bases). V lost 8 bases to trimming and J lost 2 bases, with 16 bases between them. The CDR3 consists of 14 residues. CDR1 is MNHNS, CDR2 SASEGT, per germline.

This chain connects TRBV7-8 to TRBJ2-7, with no clear D. The germline V and J ends were trimmed by 1 base and 7 bases, with 8 bases remaining between them. CDR1 is SGHVS, CDR2 FQNEAQ, per germline. CDR3 size: 12 residues. The CDR3 reads CASSLEAFEQYF. The CDR3 DNA follows: TGTGCCAGCAGCTTAGAAGCTTTTGAGCAGTACTTC.

The genes are TRBV7-9 and TRBJ2-7; 11 bases fit TRBD1. J gave up 4 bases and V 5 bases, and 10 bases lay outside the gene matches. The germline gives CDR1 SEHNR, CDR2 FQNEAQ (reference sequence). The CDR3 is 16 residues long. CDR3 loop: CASSILGQGVGYEQYF. CDR3 sequence (DNA): TGTGCCAGCAGCATCCTGGGACAGGGGGTCGGGTACGAGCAGTACTTC.

This clonotype was seen at least ten times. The chain couples TRBV20-1 to TRBJ2-1; the match to TRBD2 covers 10 bases. J gave up 4 bases and V 6 bases, and 9 bases lay outside the gene matches. The CDR3 has 15 residues. CDR1 DFQATT and CDR2 SNEGSKA come from the germline V gene (reference sequence). Here the CDR3 reads CSAKPSGGVYNEQFF. The CDR3 DNA sequence: TGCAGTGCCAAACCAAGCGGGGGGGTATACAATGAGCAGTTCTTC.

CDR3 sequence (DNA): TGTGCCAGCAGTGAGAGCGGGGGGAATTACAATGAGCAGTTCTTC. As protein: CASSESGGNYNEQFF. The chain couples TRBV2 to TRBJ2-1; 9 bases match TRBD2. This CDR3 spans 15 amino acids. Trimming cost V 3 bases and J 4 bases; bases outside gene matches: 4. Germline CDR1 and CDR2: SNHLY and FYNNEI.

The gene calls are TRBV6-5 and TRBJ1-1, with unresolved D. CDR1 and CDR2 from the germline V gene are MNHEY and SVGAGI. This CDR3 has 16 amino acids. The V end was cut by 4 bases, the J end by 0 bases, with 15 bases between. The CDR3 nucleotides are TGTGCCAGCAGTTCCATATCCCTGCCCCTGAACACTGAAGCTTTCTTT. It yields the protein CASSSISLPLNTEAFF.

This chain links TRBV10-3 with TRBJ2-7; D may be TRBD1 (8 bases). With 11 bases removed from V and 5 bases from J, the gap between germline ends came to 19 bases. This CDR3 comprises 13 residues. Germline lookup yields CDR1 ENHRY and CDR2 SYGVKD. The CDR3 region is CAAYGQGLHEQYF. Here the CDR3 DNA reads TGTGCCGCCTACGGACAGGGACTACACGAGCAGTACTTC.

A few counts support this clonotype. CDR3 sequence: CASSFVGETGNTEAFF. CDR3 in DNA: TGTGCCAGCAGTTTTGTGGGGGAGACAGGGAACACTGAAGCTTTCTTT. This chain links TRBV12-3 or TRBV12-4 with TRBJ1-1; possibly TRBD1 for D (6 bases). Trimming pared 3 bases from V and 1 base from J, leaving 15 bases between. The CDR3 runs to 16 residues.

This clonotype has only a few counts. J is TRBJ2-2 and V is TRBV3-1; the D gene could be TRBD1 or TRBD2 (5 bases each). CDR1 and CDR2 (germline): LGHDT, YNNKEL (reference sequence). The CDR3 is 14 residues long. Trimming removed 2 bases from V and 6 bases from J, with 10 bases in between. The CDR3 sequence is CASSQPPGPGELFF. The CDR3 DNA reads as TGTGCCAGCAGCCAACCGCCGGGGCCCGGGGAGCTGTTTTTT.

V and J are TRBV24-1 and TRBJ1-3, with D uncertain. This CDR3 contains 13 residues. The ends were cut back, 2 bases at V and 3 bases at J, with 4 bases in the middle. CDR1 and CDR2 from the germline V gene are KGHDR and SFDVKD. The CDR3 sequence is CATSDYNGNTIYF. The CDR3 bases are TGTGCCACCAGTGATTATAATGGAAACACCATATATTTT.

This clonotype has a handful of counts. The chain has TRBV10-3 and TRBJ2-5; D is uncertain. Trimming removed 5 bases at V and 2 bases at J, with 12 bases between. Germline V gene lookup returns CDR1 ENHRY and CDR2 SYGVKD. This CDR3 comprises 14 residues. The CDR3 nucleotides read TGTGCCATCAGTTCGGGCAGTACACAAGAGACCCAGTACTTC. This sequence encodes CAISSGSTQETQYF.

The DNA for the CDR3 is TGTGCCAGCAGCTTACAACTAGCGGGGGGCCAAGGGACCGGGGAGCTGTTTTTT. Translation gives CASSLQLAGGQGTGELFF. The V gene is TRBV7-3, the J gene TRBJ2-2; TRBD2 aligns across 12 bases. The V and J ends lost 2 bases and 5 bases, in that order; junction bases with no gene match: 9. CDR1 is SGHTA and CDR2 is FQGTGA in the germline V gene. The CDR3 totals 18 residues.